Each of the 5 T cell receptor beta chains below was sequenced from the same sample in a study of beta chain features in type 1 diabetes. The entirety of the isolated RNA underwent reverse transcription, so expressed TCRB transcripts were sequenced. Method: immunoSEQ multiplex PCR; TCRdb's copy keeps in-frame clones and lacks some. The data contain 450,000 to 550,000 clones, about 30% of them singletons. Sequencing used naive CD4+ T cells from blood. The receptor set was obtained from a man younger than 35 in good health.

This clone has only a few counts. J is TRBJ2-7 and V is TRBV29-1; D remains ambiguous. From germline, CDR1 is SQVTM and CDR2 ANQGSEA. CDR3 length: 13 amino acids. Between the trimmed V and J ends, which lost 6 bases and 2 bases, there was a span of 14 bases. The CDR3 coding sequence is TGCAGCGTGAGCCCGATCAACCCCTACGAGCAGTACTTC. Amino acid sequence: CSVSPINPYEQYF.

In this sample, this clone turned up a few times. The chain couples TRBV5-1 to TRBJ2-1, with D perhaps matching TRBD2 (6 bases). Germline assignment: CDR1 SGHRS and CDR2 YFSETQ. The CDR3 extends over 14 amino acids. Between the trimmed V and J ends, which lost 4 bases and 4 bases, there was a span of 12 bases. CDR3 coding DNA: TGCGCCAGCAGCCCTAACGGGGGTTACAATGAGCAGTTCTTC. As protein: CASSPNGGYNEQFF.

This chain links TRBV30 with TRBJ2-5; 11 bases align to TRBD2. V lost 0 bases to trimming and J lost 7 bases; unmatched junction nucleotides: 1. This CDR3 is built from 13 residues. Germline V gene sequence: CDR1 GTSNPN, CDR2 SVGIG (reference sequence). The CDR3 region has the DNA TGTGCCTGGAGTGTACTAGCGGGAGTGACCCAGTACTTC. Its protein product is CAWSVLAGVTQYF.

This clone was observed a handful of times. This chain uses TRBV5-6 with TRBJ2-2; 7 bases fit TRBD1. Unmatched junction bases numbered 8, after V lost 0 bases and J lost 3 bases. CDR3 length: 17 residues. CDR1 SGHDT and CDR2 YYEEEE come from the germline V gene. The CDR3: CASSLEPTGAYTGELFF. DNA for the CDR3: TGTGCCAGCAGCTTGGAACCAACAGGGGCCTACACCGGGGAGCTGTTTTTT.

DNA for the CDR3: TGTGCCAGCACCGAGCCAGGGCGGGGCAATCAGCCCCAGCATTTT. Protein sequence: CASTEPGRGNQPQHF. The chain combines TRBV6-6 with TRBJ1-5; D perhaps matches TRBD1 (5 bases). Germline V gene sequence: CDR1 MNHNY, CDR2 SVGAGI (reference sequence). V was shortened by 7 bases and J by 2 bases, with 15 bases between the two germline ends. The CDR3 consists of 15 residues.